This entry lists 6 T cell receptor beta chains sequenced from one sample in a study of CD8+ T cells in alopecia areata. Described treatment: oral pan-JAK inhibitor, 5-10 mg twice daily. RNA extraction was followed by reverse transcription into cDNA, which acted as the sequencing template. The repertoire was sequenced with immunoSEQ multiplex PCR; TCRdb's copy has only in-frame clones and lacks some. The sample has about 210,000 clones; around 65% are singletons. Sequenced material: CD4+ T cells sorted from blood, taken at week 4, from a patient treated with tofacitinib. All receptors derive from a human donor with alopecia areata.

The chain combines TRBV6-6 with TRBJ2-1; no definite D call. The V gene's germline CDR1 is MNHNY and CDR2 SVGAGI (reference sequence). V was cut by 5 bases and J by 9 bases, with 14 bases left in between. This CDR3 contains 13 residues. CDR3 bases: TGTGCCAGCAGTCTCCCCCCCAAGCCTGAGCAGTTCTTC. Translated: CASSLPPKPEQFF.

The V and J genes are TRBV29-1 and TRBJ2-7; the D gene could be TRBD1 or TRBD2 (5 bases each). Trimming left V 7 bases short and J 5 bases short, with 18 bases between. CDR3 size: 13 residues. Germline values: CDR1 SQVTM, CDR2 ANQGSEA. The CDR3 reads CSARTRRGNEQYF. The DNA for the CDR3 is TGCAGCGCTAGGACTCGAAGGGGCAACGAGCAGTACTTC.

This rearrangement joins TRBV5-6 to TRBJ1-1; D is unclear. The V and J ends lost 3 bases and 0 bases respectively, with 15 bases between them. The germline V gene encodes CDR1 SGHDT and CDR2 YYEEEE. There are 16 residues in the CDR3. The CDR3 loop is CASSWLAGDMNTEAFF. The CDR3 coding sequence is TGTGCCAGCAGCTGGTTAGCCGGCGACATGAACACTGAAGCTTTCTTT. The variable domain in full, with the rest retrieved from reference TRBV5-6 and TRBJ1-1, is DAGVTQSPTHLIKTRGQQVTLRCSPKSGHDTVSWYQQALGQGPQFIFQYYEEEERQRGNFPDRFSGHQFPNYSSELNVNALLLGDSALYLCASSWLAGDMNTEAFFGQGTRLTVV.

The chain has TRBV6-6 and TRBJ2-2; 7 nucleotides agree with TRBD2. The ends lost 7 bases at V and 2 bases at J; junction bases unmatched: 10. This CDR3 contains 16 residues. Germline V gene sequence: CDR1 MNHNY, CDR2 SVGAGI (reference sequence). This chain's CDR3 is CASIDSGHSNTGELFF. As DNA, the CDR3 is TGTGCCAGCATCGATAGCGGGCACAGCAACACCGGGGAGCTGTTTTTT.

V usage is TRBV7-9 and J usage is TRBJ1-1; D call uncertain. Germline CDR1 is SEHNR and CDR2 is FQNEAQ (reference sequence). CDR3 size: 13 residues. V dropped 1 base and J dropped 4 bases, with 7 bases sitting between them. The CDR3 coding sequence is TGTGCCAGCAGCTTAGGGACCATCACTGAAGCTTTCTTT. As protein: CASSLGTITEAFF. Based on the CDR3 plus reference TRBV7-9 and TRBJ1-1, the full variable domain is DTGVSQNPRHKITKRGQNVTFRCDPISEHNRLYWYRQTLGQGPEFLTYFQNEAQLEKSRLLSDRFSAERPKGSFSTLEIQRTEQGDSAMYLCASSLGTITEAFFGQGTRLTVV.

This chain links TRBV4-3 with TRBJ2-5; D tentatively fits TRBD1 or TRBD2 (5 bases each). This CDR3 spans 18 amino acids. Germline assignment: CDR1 LGHNA and CDR2 YSLEER. V was shortened by 1 base and J by 0 bases, with 18 bases between the two germline ends. The CDR3 coding sequence is TGCGCCAGCAGCCAAGCCGTCTCGGGTGGGGGTAACCAAGAGACCCAGTACTTC. Amino acid sequence: CASSQAVSGGGNQETQYF.